The rows below give T cell receptor beta chains drawn from one sample of a study of shared clonotypes between healthy human individuals. Method: immunoSEQ multiplex PCR; TCRdb's copy keeps in-frame clones and lacks some. The table shows some 680,000 clones, with 73% occurring only once. Sequencing was done on a sample of memory CD4+ T cells sorted from blood. The source is a woman between 25 and 40 years old in good health. The CDR3 runs from the conserved cysteine through the conserved F or W. Each record gives: CDR3 DNA, CDR3 protein, clone size, J gene, V gene, D gene. A D gene is named only where the DNA matches it firmly. Where a row states a size, it is once, few, many or the class of an expanded clone; other rows omit it.

cdr3_nt: TGTGCCAGCAGCTTAGCAGGGTTGATGGAGACCCAGTACTTC
cdr3_aa: CASSLAGLMETQYF
clone_size: NA
j_call: TRBJ2-5
v_call: TRBV11-3
d_call: NA

cdr3_nt: TGTGCCAGCAGTTCACGGAGTCGGTCCGTCTACGAGCAGTACTTC
cdr3_aa: CASSSRSRSVYEQYF
clone_size: NA
j_call: TRBJ2-7
v_call: TRBV28
d_call: NA

cdr3_nt: TGCGCCAGCAGCTTGGGGGGCGGGACGGAGACCCAGTACTTC
cdr3_aa: CASSLGGGTETQYF
clone_size: many
j_call: TRBJ2-5
v_call: TRBV5-1
d_call: NA

cdr3_nt: TGTGCCAGCAGCTTTAGCGGGAGGTTGAACACCGGGGAGCTGTTTTTT
cdr3_aa: CASSFSGRLNTGELFF
clone_size: NA
j_call: TRBJ2-2
v_call: TRBV7-3
d_call: TRBD2

cdr3_nt: TGTGCCGCCAGCACGGGTAACGACAGGGCGCATGGCTACACCTTC
cdr3_aa: CAASTGNDRAHGYTF
clone_size: few
j_call: TRBJ1-2
v_call: TRBV6-5
d_call: TRBD1

cdr3_nt: TGTGCCAGCAGTCCAAACCGCCGGGACAGCAATCAGCCCCAGCATTTT
cdr3_aa: CASSPNRRDSNQPQHF
clone_size: NA
j_call: TRBJ1-5
v_call: TRBV27
d_call: NA

cdr3_nt: TGTGCCAGCAGCTCAGGCAGGGTTGCAGGAAACACCATATATTTT
cdr3_aa: CASSSGRVAGNTIYF
clone_size: NA
j_call: TRBJ1-3
v_call: TRBV7-9
d_call: NA

cdr3_nt: TGTGCCAGCAGTTTAAGAAGGGGGGCGTACGAGCAGTACTTC
cdr3_aa: CASSLRRGAYEQYF
clone_size: once
j_call: TRBJ2-7
v_call: TRBV27
d_call: NA

cdr3_nt: TGTGCCAGTCTATACGCCGGGAGCTCTGGAAACACCATATATTTT
cdr3_aa: CASLYAGSSGNTIYF
clone_size: NA
j_call: TRBJ1-3
v_call: TRBV28
d_call: NA

cdr3_nt: TGTGCCAGCAGCCTCAGACAGACAACCTCGGGCAATCAGCCCCAGCATTTT
cdr3_aa: CASSLRQTTSGNQPQHF
clone_size: few
j_call: TRBJ1-5
v_call: TRBV7-8
d_call: NA

cdr3_nt: TGTGCCACCAGCAGCCAGGGGGCGCACACTGAAGCTTTCTTT
cdr3_aa: CATSSQGAHTEAFF
clone_size: NA
j_call: TRBJ1-1
v_call: TRBV15
d_call: TRBD1

cdr3_nt: TGTGCCAGCAGTGTGCTGGGAGTAACGACGGGTGGCTACACCTTC
cdr3_aa: CASSVLGVTTGGYTF
clone_size: NA
j_call: TRBJ1-2
v_call: TRBV2
d_call: NA

cdr3_nt: TGTGCCAGCAGGGTGGGAGCAGATACGCAGTATTTT
cdr3_aa: CASRVGADTQYF
clone_size: NA
j_call: TRBJ2-3
v_call: TRBV6-1
d_call: NA

cdr3_nt: TGTGCCAGCAGCCGGCGGGTCGGACAGGGCGAGGAAAAACTGTTTTTT
cdr3_aa: CASSRRVGQGEEKLFF
clone_size: NA
j_call: TRBJ1-4
v_call: TRBV5-4
d_call: TRBD1

cdr3_nt: TGTGCCAGCAGCCGTAGCGGGAGTGACAATGAGCAGTTCTTC
cdr3_aa: CASSRSGSDNEQFF
clone_size: NA
j_call: TRBJ2-1
v_call: TRBV7-9
d_call: TRBD2

cdr3_nt: TGTGCCAGCAGCTACCGCCCGGGACAGGGCGTCTATGGCTACACCTTC
cdr3_aa: CASSYRPGQGVYGYTF
clone_size: NA
j_call: TRBJ1-2
v_call: TRBV13
d_call: TRBD1

cdr3_nt: TGCAGCGTTGTAGTAGCCTCCTCCTACTACGAGCAGTACTTC
cdr3_aa: CSVVVASSYYEQYF
clone_size: NA
j_call: TRBJ2-7
v_call: TRBV29-1
d_call: NA

cdr3_nt: TGCAGCGTTCTTCAGGGAGAGACCCAGTACTTC
cdr3_aa: CSVLQGETQYF
clone_size: NA
j_call: TRBJ2-5
v_call: TRBV29-1
d_call: NA

cdr3_nt: TGCGCCAGCAGCTTGAGCGGGAGGACCGAGACCCAGTACTTC
cdr3_aa: CASSLSGRTETQYF
clone_size: NA
j_call: TRBJ2-5
v_call: TRBV5-1
d_call: TRBD2